The present T cell receptor beta chain was sequenced within a study of control samples from healthy donors and cancer patients. Data came from immunoSEQ multiplex PCR; TCRdb stores just in-frame clones and leaves some out. The repertoire holds approximately 160,000 clones, with 91% as singletons. The CDR3 is 15 residues long. The V end lost 7 bases, the J end lost 3 bases, and 18 bases lay between the germline ends. Germline-derived CDR1 and CDR2 are SEHNR and FQNEAQ (reference sequence). The source of this sequence is a woman in her thirties or forties in good health. The chain joins TRBV7-9 to TRBJ1-1, with D perhaps matching TRBD1 (5 bases). Sequencing was carried out using blood. The CDR3 region has the DNA TGTGCCAGCACCACAGGAGGTAGGAGCGACACTGAAGCTTTCTTT. Translating it yields CASTTGGRSDTEAFF.